This T cell receptor beta chain was recovered during a study of read filtering for tumor transcriptome and immune sequencing. The overall study: IR-seq gave about 3.5 to 11 million TCR reads per sample; RNA-seq gave about 80 to 1,400. Study conclusions and caveats: Without single-read clonotypes, shared clonotype proportions correlated more between IR-seq and RNA-seq.

The library was built from about 400 ng RNA with molecular barcoded adaptors for alpha/delta and beta/gamma chains. TCRdb reanalysed the reads using MiXCR and keeps one entry per CDR3 protein. The table records tens of thousands of distinct CDR3 sequences, roughly 21% of them present only once. V gave up 3 bases and J gave up 2 bases, with 12 bases separating them. Germline CDR1 is KGHSH and CDR2 is LQKENI. CDR3 length equals 15 residues. Of note for this clonotype: Its antigen is not known.

The V gene is TRBV18, the J gene TRBJ2-3; D call uncertain. This receptor was taken from a donor aged 40 or over with multiple myeloma. The specimen was a population of CD138-negative cells sorted from bone marrow. The CDR3 DNA sequence: TGTGCCAGCTCACCCTTCGGTCTTAACACAGATACGCAGTATTTT. It encodes CASSPFGLNTDTQYF. Combining the CDR3 with reference TRBV18 and TRBJ2-3 gives the whole variable domain NAGVMQNPRHLVRRRGQEARLRCSPMKGHSHVYWYRQLPEEGLKFMVYLQKENIIDESGMPKERFSAEFPKEGPSILRIQQVVRGDSAAYFCASSPFGLNTDTQYFGPGTRLTVL.